The next 15 T cell receptor beta chains were all read from a single sample in a study of shared clonotypes between healthy human individuals. Libraries were prepared by immunoSEQ multiplex PCR; TCRdb keeps only in-frame clonotypes and omits some of them. The table shows over a million clones, with about 74% occurring only once. Sequenced material: memory CD4+ T cells sorted from blood. Subset described: CD45RA-negative fraction. The receptors stem from a man between 18 and 35 years old in good health.

The chain is built from TRBV5-1 and TRBJ2-7; 10 nucleotides line up with TRBD1. The trim removed 0 bases at V and 5 bases at J, leaving 8 bases unmatched. Germline V lookup: CDR1 SGHRS, CDR2 YFSETQ. The CDR3 covers 16 residues. The chain's CDR3 is CASSLGRDRGFDEQYF. In DNA form, the CDR3 reads TGCGCCAGCAGCTTGGGACGGGACAGGGGTTTCGACGAGCAGTACTTC.

The genes are TRBV10-3 and TRBJ2-3; TRBD2 matches 8 bases. This CDR3 has 17 amino acids. Germline values: CDR1 ENHRY, CDR2 SYGVKD. The trim removed 2 bases at V and 7 bases at J, leaving 14 bases unmatched. CDR3 DNA: TGTGCCATCAGTGAGGGCGGGGGGCCCTCTACTGCAAATACGCAGTATTTT. Its protein is CAISEGGGPSTANTQYF.

In regard to this clone: Other DNA sequences in this sample translate to the same CDR3. The chain combines TRBV7-2 with TRBJ1-2; D is possibly TRBD1 (5 bases). V was pared by 5 bases and J by 2 bases, with 9 bases between. This CDR3 has 13 residues. Germline loops: CDR1 SGHTA, CDR2 FQGNSA. Written as DNA, the CDR3 is TGTGCCAGCAGCATAGACAGAAACTATGGCTACACCTTC. Translation gives CASSIDRNYGYTF.

The V call is TRBV30, the J call TRBJ2-7; D may be TRBD2 (6 bases). The V gene's germline CDR1 is GTSNPN and CDR2 SVGIG (reference sequence). The CDR3 contains 15 residues. V shed 1 base and J shed 2 bases, with 15 bases lying between them. The CDR3 loop reads CAWSAQRTIPYEQYF. The CDR3 bases are TGTGCCTGGAGTGCCCAAAGGACTATACCCTACGAGCAGTACTTC.

This rearrangement joins TRBV21-1 to TRBJ1-5; the table assigns TRBD1, which was not confirmed against the DNA. TRBV21-1 counts as a pseudogene. The length of the CDR3 is 15 residues. CDR3 DNA: TGTGCCAGCAGCAAAGGGGGGACAGGGGGCCAGCCCCAGCATTTT. Its translation is CASSKGGTGGQPQHF.

The chain has TRBV2 and TRBJ1-5; 7 bases line up with TRBD1. CDR3 size: 14 residues. The trim removed 7 bases at V and 6 bases at J, leaving 9 bases unmatched. Germline assignment: CDR1 SNHLY and CDR2 FYNNEI. CDR3 in amino acids: CASNTGTASQPQHF. CDR3 DNA sequence: TGTGCCAGCAACACCGGGACAGCCAGTCAGCCCCAGCATTTT.

The chain recombines TRBV28 with TRBJ1-3; D possibly corresponds to TRBD1 (6 bases). The CDR3 is 16 amino acids. From germline, CDR1 is MDHEN and CDR2 SYDVKM. V lost 6 bases, J lost 0 bases, and 15 bases lay in between. CDR3 DNA: TGTGCCAGCAGGATGGGACATTCCTCCTCTGGAAACACCATATATTTT. This encodes CASRMGHSSSGNTIYF.

The J gene is TRBJ2-4, the V gene TRBV7-2, with D tentatively TRBD1 (5 bases). The V gene lost 5 bases and the J gene lost 5 bases, with 19 bases spanning the gap. This CDR3 has 16 residues. The germline V gene has CDR1 SGHTA and CDR2 FQGNSA. CDR3 nucleotide sequence: TGTGCCAGCAGCCCTCCCCGTAGGGGTACCGAAAACATTCAGTACTTC. This sequence encodes CASSPPRRGTENIQYF. The whole variable domain, filled in from reference TRBV7-2 and TRBJ2-4, reads GAGVSQSPSNKVTEKGKDVELRCDPISGHTALYWYRQSLGQGLEFLIYFQGNSAPDKSGLPSDRFSAERTGGSVSTLTIQRTQQEDSAVYLCASSPPRRGTENIQYFGAGTRLSVL.

The chain employs TRBV4-2 and TRBJ2-1; possibly TRBD2 for D (10 bases). V lost 4 bases to trimming and J lost 12 bases, with 31 bases between them. This CDR3 has 18 amino acids. Germline CDR1 LGHNA, CDR2 YNFKEQ. The chain's CDR3 is CASSPDRGASGRLFVQFF. CDR3 bases: TGTGCCAGCAGCCCCGACAGGGGGGCTAGCGGGAGACTATTTGTGCAGTTCTTC.

CDR3 in DNA: TGTGCTAGTGGCCTCAAACTAGCGGGATTCTACAATGAGCAGTTCTTC. It translates to CASGLKLAGFYNEQFF. The chain couples TRBV12-5 to TRBJ2-1; 10 bases are a match to TRBD2. From germline, CDR1 is LGHNT and CDR2 FRNRAP. J lost 3 bases, V lost 6 bases, and 8 bases had no gene match. The CDR3 has 16 amino acids. The full variable domain, in which reference TRBV12-5 and TRBJ2-1 provide the parts outside the CDR3, is DARVTQTPRHKVTEMGQEVTMRCQPILGHNTVFWYRQTMMQGLELLAYFRNRAPLDDSGMPKDRFSAEMPDATLATLKIQPSEPRDSAVYFCASGLKLAGFYNEQFFGPGTRLTVL.

In DNA, the CDR3 is TGTGCCTGGAGTCTAGGGCTCTCTGGAAACACCATATATTTT. Translated, it gives CAWSLGLSGNTIYF. The chain is built from TRBV30 and TRBJ1-3; D is unresolved. Germline-derived CDR1 and CDR2 are GTSNPN and SVGIG (reference sequence). The CDR3 covers 14 residues. The germline V and J ends were trimmed by 2 bases and 0 bases, with 8 bases remaining between them. Complete variable domain (other parts from reference TRBV30 and TRBJ1-3): SQTIHQWPATLVQPVGSPLSLECTVEGTSNPNLYWYRQAAGRGLQLLFYSVGIGQISSEVPQNLSASRPQDRQFILSSKKLLLSDSGFYLCAWSLGLSGNTIYFGEGSWLTVV.

This clone was found a few times. This chain links TRBV5-6 with TRBJ2-2, with a weak D call TRBD2 (5 bases). The V end was cut by 5 bases, the J end by 7 bases, with 9 bases between. CDR1 is SGHDT, CDR2 YYEEEE, per germline. The CDR3 covers 12 residues. CDR3 in DNA: TGTGCCAGCAGGCGGGTAGGCGGGGAGCTGTTTTTT. Encoded protein: CASRRVGGELFF.

The chain joins TRBV30 to TRBJ1-4; D perhaps matches TRBD1 (5 bases). V lost 4 bases and J 6 bases, leaving 12 bases between the germline ends. This CDR3 spans 13 amino acids. In germline, CDR1 is GTSNPN, CDR2 SVGIG (reference sequence). The CDR3 spells CAWTGGFDEKLFF. The CDR3 nucleotides read TGTGCCTGGACGGGGGGGTTCGATGAAAAACTGTTTTTT.

The V and J genes are TRBV28 and TRBJ1-4, with 11 bases matching TRBD1. This CDR3 spans 13 amino acids. V lost 8 bases to trimming and J lost 7 bases; unmatched junction nucleotides: 3. Germline V gene lookup returns CDR1 MDHEN and CDR2 SYDVKM. The CDR3 DNA sequence: TGTGCCAGCCGGACAGGGGGCGTTGAAAAACTGTTTTTT. Its translation: CASRTGGVEKLFF.

This clone was detected many times. An end of the junction does not agree with germline; a read error may underlie this. This sequence joins TRBV7-7 and TRBJ1-1; D uncertain. The CDR3 length is 9 residues. CDR1 SSHAT and CDR2 FNYEAQ come from the germline V gene (reference sequence). CDR3 region: CPGPGKAFF. CDR3 coding DNA: TGCCCAGGCCCGGGAAAAGCTTTCTTT. Variable domain in full (rest from reference TRBV7-7 and TRBJ1-1): GAGVSQSPRYKVTKRGQDVTLRCDPISSHATLYWYQQALGQGPEFLTYFNYEAQPDKSGLPSDRFSAERPEGSISTLTIQRTEQRDSAMYRCPGPGKAFFGQGTRLTVV.